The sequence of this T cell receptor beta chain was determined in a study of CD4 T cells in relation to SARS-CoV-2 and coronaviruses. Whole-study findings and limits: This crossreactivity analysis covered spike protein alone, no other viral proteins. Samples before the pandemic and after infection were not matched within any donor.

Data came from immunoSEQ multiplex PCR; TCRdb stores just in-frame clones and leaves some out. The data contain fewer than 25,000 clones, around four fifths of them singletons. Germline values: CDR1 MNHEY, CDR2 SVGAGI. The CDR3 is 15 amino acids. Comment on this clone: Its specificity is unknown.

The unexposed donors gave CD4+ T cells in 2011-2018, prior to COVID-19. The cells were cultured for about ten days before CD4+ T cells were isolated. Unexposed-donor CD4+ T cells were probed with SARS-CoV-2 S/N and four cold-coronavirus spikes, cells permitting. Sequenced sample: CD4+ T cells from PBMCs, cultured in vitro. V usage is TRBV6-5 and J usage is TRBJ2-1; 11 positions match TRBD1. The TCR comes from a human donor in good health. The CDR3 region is CASLAGTGGVNEQFF. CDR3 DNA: TGTGCTTCCCTCGCCGGGACAGGGGGAGTGAATGAGCAGTTCTTC.